This is a list of T cell receptor beta chains from one sample in a study of CD8+ T cells in alopecia areata. Some clones are missing from TCRdb's copy, which holds only in-frame ones; the method was immunoSEQ multiplex PCR. Among 140,000 to 150,000 clones listed, 51% were seen once. The sequencing used CD4+ T cells sorted from blood, collected at week 0. All receptors come from a human donor with alopecia areata. The CDR3 runs from the conserved cysteine through the conserved F or W. D genes are given only for firm matches. Some rows have no size entry. The others give once, few or many, or a class for an expanded clone.

TRBV28	NA	TRBJ2-6	15	once	TGTGCCAGCAGTCCACAGCGCTCTGGGGCCAACGTCCTGACTTTC	CASSPQRSGANVLTF
TRBV30	NA	TRBJ1-1	14	NA	TGTGCCTGGAGTGTACGCCAGGGTTGGACTGAAGCTTTCTTT	CAWSVRQGWTEAFF
TRBV6-1	TRBD1	TRBJ1-2	14	NA	TGTGCCAGCAGAGTACAGGGGGCCTTCTATGGCTACACCTTC	CASRVQGAFYGYTF
TRBV29-1	NA	TRBJ1-3	13	few	TGCAGCGTTATCGTCATGTCTGGAAACACCATATATTTT	CSVIVMSGNTIYF
TRBV7-3	NA	TRBJ2-7	15	NA	TGTGCCAGCAGCCGTGACCCCGGGAGATCCTACGAGCAGTACTTC	CASSRDPGRSYEQYF
TRBV11-3	NA	TRBJ2-3	15	NA	TGTGCCAGCAGCTTAGGTTATGGCCCGGTAGATACGCAGTATTTT	CASSLGYGPVDTQYF
TRBV27	TRBD1	TRBJ2-5	15	NA	TGTGCCAGCAGTTTATCGCGGACAGGGAGAGAGACCCAGTACTTC	CASSLSRTGRETQYF
TRBV30	NA	TRBJ2-5	13	NA	TGTGCCTGGAGTTTACAGGGTGGGGAGACCCAGTACTTC	CAWSLQGGETQYF
TRBV29-1	TRBD1	TRBJ1-2	12	few	TGCAGCGCCTACGGACAGGACTATGGCTACACCTTC	CSAYGQDYGYTF
TRBV7-2	NA	TRBJ2-3	14	NA	TGTGCCAGCAGCCCCACAAGGGGCACAGATACGCAGTATTTT	CASSPTRGTDTQYF
TRBV29-1	NA	TRBJ1-1	13	few	TGCAGCGTTGTATCTGGGGCTCGCACTGAAGCTTTCTTT	CSVVSGARTEAFF
TRBV6-5	NA	TRBJ1-1	14	once	TGTGCCAGTCAGGGAGGGGACGGTACCCAAGAAGCTTTCTTT	CASQGGDGTQEAFF
TRBV14	NA	TRBJ1-2	15	once	TGTGCCAGCAGCCAAGAAGCGGGCAGGGGCTATGGCTACACCTTC	CASSQEAGRGYGYTF
TRBV6-5	TRBD1	TRBJ1-4	14	few	TGTGCCAGCAGTCGACAGGACAGGGATGAAAAACTGTTTTTT	CASSRQDRDEKLFF
TRBV28	NA	TRBJ2-7	10	few	TGTGCCAGCGGACCCTACGAGCAGTACTTC	CASGPYEQYF
TRBV30	TRBD1	TRBJ2-4	11	NA	TGTGCCTTCGACAGGGAAAACATTCAGTACTTC	CAFDRENIQYF
TRBV9	TRBD2	TRBJ2-2	17	few	TGTGCCAGCAGCGGAGGACTAGCGGGAGGGCGGACCGGGGAGCTGTTTTTT	CASSGGLAGGRTGELFF
TRBV9	TRBD1	TRBJ1-2	15	NA	TGTGCCAGCAGCCGGACAGGATCGGTTGGCTATGGCTACACCTTC	CASSRTGSVGYGYTF
TRBV7-9	TRBD2	TRBJ2-3	15	few	TGTGCCAGCAGCTTGACTAGCGGCCGTCTGGATACGCAGTATTTT	CASSLTSGRLDTQYF
TRBV15	NA	TRBJ1-5	14	NA	TGTGCCACCAGCAGAGCGGTAGGGGATCAGCCCCAGCATTTT	CATSRAVGDQPQHF
TRBV11-2	NA	TRBJ1-1	13	few	TGTGCCAGCAGCCCTGACTTCGGCACTGAAGCTTTCTTT	CASSPDFGTEAFF
TRBV4-3	NA	TRBJ2-2	16	NA	TGCGCCAGCAGCCAAGATGAGGGGGTGCCCACCGGGGAGCTGTTTTTT	CASSQDEGVPTGELFF
TRBV29-1	NA	TRBJ2-7	11	few	TGCAGCGTTGAACAGGGACCCGAGCAGTACTTC	CSVEQGPEQYF
TRBV30	NA	TRBJ1-5	14	NA	TGTGCCTGGAGTGCGGGGGGCGTGGATCAGCCCCAGCATTTT	CAWSAGGVDQPQHF
TRBV6-6	TRBD2	TRBJ2-7	16	NA	TGTGCCAGCAGTCCCTCGCGACTAGCGGAGAGCTACGAGCAGTACTTC	CASSPSRLAESYEQYF
TRBV10-3	NA	TRBJ1-2	11	NA	TGTGCCATCAGTGAGGACCATGGCTACACCTTC	CAISEDHGYTF
TRBV2	NA	TRBJ2-7	12	NA	TGTGCCAGCAGTGACCCGTGGTCCGAGCAGTACTTC	CASSDPWSEQYF
TRBV10-3	NA	TRBJ1-1	12	few	TGTGCCATCAGGGGGACCGACACTGAAGCTTTCTTT	CAIRGTDTEAFF
TRBV30	TRBD1	TRBJ1-5	14	NA	TGTGCCTGGAGCACGGACAGGCAGGGTCAGCCCCAGCATTTT	CAWSTDRQGQPQHF
TRBV7-2	NA	TRBJ2-5	11	NA	TGTGCCAGCAGCCCCGACAGGACCCAGTACTTC	CASSPDRTQYF
TRBV27	NA	TRBJ1-1	15	once	TGTGCCAGCATAAAGGGTGGGCTCCCGAACACTGAAGCTTTCTTT	CASIKGGLPNTEAFF
TRBV29-1	TRBD1	TRBJ2-1	16	few	TGCAGCGTTGAATTCCTCCGGACAGGCTCCTACAATGAGCAGTTCTTC	CSVEFLRTGSYNEQFF
TRBV30	TRBD2	TRBJ2-1	15	NA	TGTGCCTGGGAGATCACGGGACTAGCGGTTAATGAGCAGTTCTTC	CAWEITGLAVNEQFF
TRBV4-3	NA	TRBJ2-2	14	once	TGCGCCAGCAGCCAACATAGCGCGATCGGGGAGCTGTTTTTT	CASSQHSAIGELFF
TRBV30	NA	TRBJ1-2	12	NA	TGTGCCTGGAGTACAACTAACTATGGCTACACCTTC	CAWSTTNYGYTF
TRBV29-1	TRBD2	TRBJ2-1	14	NA	TGCAGCGTTGGTAGGACTAGCGGAAACAATGAGCAGTTCTTC	CSVGRTSGNNEQFF
TRBV27	TRBD1	TRBJ1-1	14	NA	TGTGCCAGCAGACCCAGGGGGCGCGGGTATCAAGCTTTCTTT	CASRPRGRGYQAFF
TRBV5-1	NA	TRBJ2-3	14	few	TGCGCCAGCAGCTTGGAACAGGGCACAGATACGCAGTATTTT	CASSLEQGTDTQYF
TRBV4-2	TRBD1	TRBJ1-1	16	NA	TGTGCCAGCAGCCAAGTCGGGACAGGGGGTGATACTGAAGCTTTCTTT	CASSQVGTGGDTEAFF
TRBV25-1	NA	TRBJ2-7	14	NA	TGTGCCAGCAGTGTTACAGGGTGGGGCTACGAGCAGTACTTC	CASSVTGWGYEQYF
TRBV7-8	TRBD1	TRBJ1-4	15	NA	TGTGCCAGCAGCTTAATGAGGGGGCCCTATGAAAAACTGTTTTTT	CASSLMRGPYEKLFF
TRBV27	NA	TRBJ2-7	12	NA	TGTGCCAGCAGTCACAGACGGGGTGAGCAGTACTTC	CASSHRRGEQYF
TRBV28	NA	TRBJ2-3	14	many	TGTGCCAGCAGTAAGGCTACCCCTAGGGATACGCAGTATTTT	CASSKATPRDTQYF
TRBV10-3	TRBD2	TRBJ2-7	14	NA	TGTGCCATCAGTCATGGCACTAGCGGGACAGAGCAGTACTTC	CAISHGTSGTEQYF
TRBV29-1	TRBD1	TRBJ2-7	17	NA	TGCAGCGTTGAAGACTACCTACCGGGACAGGGCACCTACGAGCAGTACTTC	CSVEDYLPGQGTYEQYF
TRBV6-1	NA	TRBJ2-6	14	NA	TGTGCCAGCATCCAGTCGTCTGGGGCCAACGTCCTGACTTTC	CASIQSSGANVLTF
TRBV10-3	TRBD2	TRBJ2-1	17	NA	TGTGCCATCAGTGAGTATGGTAGCGGGGAGTCCTACAATGAGCAGTTCTTC	CAISEYGSGESYNEQFF
TRBV28	NA	TRBJ1-5	14	few	TGTGCCAGCAGCTGGCAGGGGAGCAATCAGCCCCAGCATTTT	CASSWQGSNQPQHF
TRBV29-1	TRBD2	TRBJ2-3	17	NA	TGCAGCGTTGAAGTCCTGAGACTAGCGGGAGCCACAGATACGCAGTATTTT	CSVEVLRLAGATDTQYF
TRBV27	NA	TRBJ2-5	14	once	TGTGCCACCAGTGATTTCGACCGAGGGAAGACCCAGTACTTC	CATSDFDRGKTQYF
TRBV29-1	NA	TRBJ1-4	12	NA	TGCAGCGTTGAAGGACAGGATGAAAAACTGTTTTTT	CSVEGQDEKLFF
TRBV29-1	TRBD1	TRBJ2-5	11	few	TGCAGCGTCGGACAGGTAGAGACCCAGTACTTC	CSVGQVETQYF
TRBV29-1	NA	TRBJ2-5	10	few	TGCAGCGTTGGGGAAGAGACCCAGTACTTC	CSVGEETQYF
TRBV29-1	TRBD1	TRBJ2-7	13	NA	TGCAGCGCCCGGGGACAGGGGAGTTACGAGCAGTACTTC	CSARGQGSYEQYF
TRBV7-9	NA	TRBJ2-2	16	once	TGTGCCAGCAGCCCCCGAAGTCTGGCATTGGCCGGGGAGCTGTTTTTT	CASSPRSLALAGELFF
TRBV5-1	NA	TRBJ2-3	14	NA	TGCGCCAGCAGAACCCAGGGGCGCACAGATACGCAGTATTTT	CASRTQGRTDTQYF
TRBV7-2	NA	TRBJ2-7	14	NA	TGTGCCAGCAGCTTATTGGGCAGGGTGGCCGAGCAGTACTTC	CASSLLGRVAEQYF
TRBV5-1	NA	TRBJ1-1	16	NA	TGCGCCAGCAGCTTGCCGGACAACTCCTTGAACACTGAAGCTTTCTTT	CASSLPDNSLNTEAFF
TRBV6-1	NA	TRBJ2-1	15	NA	TGTGCCAGCAGTGCATTGGCGGGCTCCTACAATGAGCAGTTCTTC	CASSALAGSYNEQFF